The text below deals with one TCR beta chain. The sample originates from a study of blood T cell repertoires in COVID-19. Study details: Sources were T cells, B-cell-depleted T cells, or PBMCs; the material itself was cDNA or gDNA.

Adults between roughly 18 and 90 years of age took part from about two dozen US areas. Among Cohort 3 donors, those recovered had two negative PCRs, clearance, or symptom resolution. In the original processing: Using reference gene primer amplification, nucleated cell counts were estimated. Produced via immunoSEQ multiplex PCR; TCRdb's table is partial and in-frame only. V and J calls and clone size are copied from that table; D and trimming were computed from the DNA. Of 95,000 to 150,000 clones listed, roughly 89% were seen once; the top ten hold around 3.9%. Sequences were obtained from PBMCs or T cells enriched from blood (not recorded which). This TCR derives from a woman aged 25 to 39 who had recovered from COVID-19.

CDR3 region: CASSLSWEGKNIQYF. The CDR3 DNA reads as TGTGCCAGCAGCTTAAGTTGGGAGGGCAAAAACATTCAGTACTTC. The chain recombines TRBV13 with TRBJ2-4; 7 bases align to TRBD2. This CDR3 is built from 15 residues. After removal of 2 bases from V and 3 bases from J, the junction contained 4 bases not matched to a gene. Per the germline V gene, CDR1 is PRHDT and CDR2 is FYEKMQ (reference sequence).